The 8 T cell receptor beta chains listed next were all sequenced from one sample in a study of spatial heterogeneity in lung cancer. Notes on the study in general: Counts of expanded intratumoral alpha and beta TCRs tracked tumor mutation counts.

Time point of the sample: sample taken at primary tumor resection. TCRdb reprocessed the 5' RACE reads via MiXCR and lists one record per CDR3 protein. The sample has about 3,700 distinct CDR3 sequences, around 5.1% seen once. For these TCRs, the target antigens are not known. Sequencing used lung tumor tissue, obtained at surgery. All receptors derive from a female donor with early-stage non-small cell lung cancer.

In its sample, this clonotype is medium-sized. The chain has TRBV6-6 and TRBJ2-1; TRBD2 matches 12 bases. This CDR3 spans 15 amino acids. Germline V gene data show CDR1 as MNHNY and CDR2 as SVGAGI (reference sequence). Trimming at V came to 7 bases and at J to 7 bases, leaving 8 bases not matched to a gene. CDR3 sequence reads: CASIRTSGGLNEQFF. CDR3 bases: TGTGCCAGCATCAGAACTAGCGGGGGGTTGAATGAGCAGTTCTTC.

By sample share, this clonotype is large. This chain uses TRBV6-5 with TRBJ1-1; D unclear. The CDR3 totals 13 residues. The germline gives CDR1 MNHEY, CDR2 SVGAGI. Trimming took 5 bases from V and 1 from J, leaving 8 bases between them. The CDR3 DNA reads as TGTGCCAGCAGTATTCACCAGAACACTGAAGCTTTCTTT. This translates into CASSIHQNTEAFF.

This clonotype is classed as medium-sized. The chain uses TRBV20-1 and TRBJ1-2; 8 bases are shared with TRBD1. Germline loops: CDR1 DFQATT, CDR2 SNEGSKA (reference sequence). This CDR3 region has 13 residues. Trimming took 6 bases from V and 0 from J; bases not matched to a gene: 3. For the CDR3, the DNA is TGCAGTGCCGCACAGGGGGCTAACTATGGCTACACCTTC. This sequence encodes CSAAQGANYGYTF.

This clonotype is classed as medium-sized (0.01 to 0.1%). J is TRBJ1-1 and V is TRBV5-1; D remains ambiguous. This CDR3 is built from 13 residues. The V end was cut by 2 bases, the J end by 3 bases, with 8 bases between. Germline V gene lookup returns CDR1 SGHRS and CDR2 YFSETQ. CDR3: CASSFSADTEAFF. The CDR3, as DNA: TGCGCCAGCAGCTTCAGCGCGGACACTGAAGCTTTCTTT.

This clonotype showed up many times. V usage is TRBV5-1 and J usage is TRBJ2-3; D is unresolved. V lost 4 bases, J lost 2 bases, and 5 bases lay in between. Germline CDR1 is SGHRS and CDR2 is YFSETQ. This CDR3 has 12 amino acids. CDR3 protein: CASSPDTDTQYF. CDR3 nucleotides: TGCGCCAGCAGCCCCGACACAGATACGCAGTATTTT.

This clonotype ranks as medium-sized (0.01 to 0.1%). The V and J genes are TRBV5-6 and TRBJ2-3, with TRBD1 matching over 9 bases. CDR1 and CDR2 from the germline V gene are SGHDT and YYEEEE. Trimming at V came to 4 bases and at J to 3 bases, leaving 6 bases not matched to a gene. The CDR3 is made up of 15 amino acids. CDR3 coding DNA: TGTGCCAGCAGCCCGGGGACAGGGTTAACAGATACGCAGTATTTT. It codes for CASSPGTGLTDTQYF.

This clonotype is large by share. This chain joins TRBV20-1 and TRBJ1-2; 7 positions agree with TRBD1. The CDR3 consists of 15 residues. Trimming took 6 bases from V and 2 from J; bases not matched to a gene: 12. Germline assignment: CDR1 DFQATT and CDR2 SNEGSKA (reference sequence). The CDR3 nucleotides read TGCAGTGCCTTGCGGGCAGGGGGAAGGAACTATGGCTACACCTTC. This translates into CSALRAGGRNYGYTF.

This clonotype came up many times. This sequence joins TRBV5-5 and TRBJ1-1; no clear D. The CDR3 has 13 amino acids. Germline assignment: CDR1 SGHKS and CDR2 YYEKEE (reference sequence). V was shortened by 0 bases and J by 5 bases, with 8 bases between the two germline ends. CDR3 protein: CASSLAPGTEAFF. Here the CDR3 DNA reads TGTGCCAGCAGCTTGGCGCCGGGGACTGAAGCTTTCTTT.